What follows are 7 T cell receptor beta chains derived from one specimen sequenced in a study of cytomegalovirus exposure and HLA in healthy donors. Use of 60 Vbeta and 13 Jbeta primers characterized the PCR. Using immunoSEQ multiplex PCR, the repertoire was profiled, and TCRdb retains in-frame clones only, with some absent. The data hold about 160,000 clones, with roughly 82% observed a single time. The sample was PBMCs. The source is a man in his fifties in good health and CMV-seropositive.

The V call is TRBV29-1, the J call TRBJ1-1, with D maybe TRBD1 (5 bases). V was cut by 6 bases and J by 0 bases, with 11 bases left in between. This CDR3 region has 13 residues. Germline V gene lookup returns CDR1 SQVTM and CDR2 ANQGSEA. The CDR3 region has the DNA TGCAGCGTGCGACAGAGCCTGAACACTGAAGCTTTCTTT. It specifies CSVRQSLNTEAFF.

The genes are TRBV5-6 and TRBJ2-5; TRBD2 is a possible D gene (5 bases). Trimming removed 4 bases from V and 4 bases from J, with 17 bases in between. From germline, CDR1 is SGHDT and CDR2 YYEEEE. The CDR3 is 15 amino acids. In DNA form, the CDR3 reads TGTGCCAGCAGCCGCGGGCTCGAAGTGGGAGAGACCCAGTACTTC. Protein sequence: CASSRGLEVGETQYF.

The gene calls are TRBV5-4 and TRBJ1-1; perhaps TRBD1 as D (5 bases). The CDR3 extends over 17 amino acids. V was pared by 4 bases and J by 1 base, with 20 bases between. Per the germline V gene, CDR1 is SGHNT and CDR2 is YYREEE (reference sequence). The CDR3 is CASSPGGVRIGNTEAFF. The CDR3 bases are TGTGCCAGCAGCCCGGGGGGGGTCCGCATTGGGAACACTGAAGCTTTCTTT.

V and J are TRBV28 and TRBJ1-2; 12 bases fit TRBD1. The CDR3 has 17 amino acids. Germline trimming cut 2 bases from V and 8 bases from J; bases unmatched to any gene: 12. Germline V CDR1 and CDR2: MDHEN, SYDVKM. CDR3 in amino acids: CASSLGPLGQGARGYTF. The CDR3 nucleotides are TGTGCCAGCAGTTTAGGGCCATTGGGACAGGGGGCGCGGGGCTACACCTTC.

V gene TRBV29-1 combines with J gene TRBJ1-2; D is ambiguous. The germline V gene encodes CDR1 SQVTM and CDR2 ANQGSEA. Trimming shortened V by 8 bases and J by 2 bases, and 15 bases separated the two germline ends. The CDR3 contains 13 residues. The CDR3 DNA follows: TGCAGCTTTGCTGACGGGGAGAACTATGGCTACACCTTC. As protein: CSFADGENYGYTF.

The chain uses TRBV6-6 and TRBJ2-5, with 9 bases identical to TRBD2. The DNA end favors TRBJ2-7, so the J call may be wrong. This CDR3 contains 15 residues. CDR1 MNHNY and CDR2 SVGAGI come from the germline V gene (reference sequence). In DNA form, the CDR3 reads TGTGCCAGCAGTTACTCCTCCGGCGGGGGGGGCGAGCAGTACTTC. This codes for CASSYSSGGGGEQYF.

This clone has more than one count but fewer than ten. This sequence joins TRBV11-3 and TRBJ2-5; 9 positions match TRBD1. J gave up 4 bases and V 3 bases, and 6 bases lay outside the gene matches. CDR3 length: 15 amino acids. The germline gives CDR1 SGHNT, CDR2 YENEEA. CDR3 region: CASSLETGGRETQYF. The CDR3 bases are TGTGCCAGCAGCTTGGAGACAGGGGGTCGAGAGACCCAGTACTTC.